A selection of T cell receptor beta chains follows, all from one sample in a study of identical twins. TCRdb used MiXCR to reprocess the 5' RACE reads, holding one entry per CDR3 protein. The sample has some 660,000 distinct CDR3 sequences, approximately 9% seen once. The sample was also reused in another study, on yellow fever vaccine responses in identical twins.

Sequenced sample: PBMCs. The receptors come from a woman aged 18-29 years in good health. Both conserved end residues are part of each CDR3. A D gene is named only where the DNA matches it firmly. Not all rows give a size; the values are once, few, many and, for expanded clones, a class.

TRBD2	17	-	TRBV2	TRBJ2-3	CASRDTAGGRNKDTQYF	TGTGCCAGCAGGGATACCGCGGGAGGCCGAAACAAGGATACGCAGTATTTT
TRBD1	14	many	TRBV10-3	TRBJ2-3	CAIEGQGSTDTQYF	TGTGCCATAGAAGGACAGGGATCAACAGATACGCAGTATTTT
-	14	once	TRBV11-3	TRBJ2-1	CASSLQGFYNEQFF	TGTGCCAGCAGCTTGCAGGGTTTTTACAATGAGCAGTTCTTC
-	15	many	TRBV4-3	TRBJ2-2	CASSQLDRDTGELFF	TGCGCCAGCAGCCAACTAGACCGAGACACCGGGGAGCTGTTTTTT
-	12	-	TRBV5-6	TRBJ2-2	CASSPRFDRRFF	TGTGCCAGCAGCCCACGATTTGATAGAAGGTTTTTT
-	8	-	TRBV11-2	TRBJ2-2	CATGELFF	TGCGCCACCGGGGAGCTGTTTTTT
-	15	many	TRBV5-1	TRBJ2-5	CASSLAGGRQETQYF	TGCGCCAGCAGCTTGGCTGGGGGGCGCCAAGAGACCCAGTACTTC
TRBD2	15	-	TRBV12-3/TRBV12-4	TRBJ2-7	CASSTSASGNYEQYF	TGTGCCAGCAGTACGAGCGCTAGCGGGAACTACGAGCAGTACTTC
TRBD2	15	-	TRBV20-1	TRBJ2-7	CSARSTSGVTYEQYF	TGCAGTGCTAGATCGACTAGCGGGGTAACCTACGAGCAGTACTTC
TRBD2	15	-	TRBV15	TRBJ2-1	CATSRDPAGGFEQFF	TGTGCCACCAGCAGAGATCCAGCGGGGGGGTTTGAGCAGTTCTTC
-	15	many	TRBV5-1	TRBJ2-7	CASSFGGTADYEQYF	TGCGCCAGCAGCTTCGGCGGGACAGCCGACTACGAGCAGTACTTC
TRBD2	16	many	TRBV4-2	TRBJ2-7	CASSRGTSGSSYEQYF	TGTGCCAGCAGCCGAGGGACTAGCGGGTCGTCCTACGAGCAGTACTTC
TRBD1	15	-	TRBV6-1	TRBJ2-7	CASSRGTDDGYEQYF	TGTGCCAGCAGCCGAGGGACAGACGATGGCTACGAGCAGTACTTC
-	16	few	TRBV7-9	TRBJ2-3	CASSLAGAKSTDTQYF	TGTGCCAGCAGCTTAGCGGGGGCTAAAAGCACAGATACGCAGTATTTT
-	12	few	TRBV24-1	TRBJ2-7	CATSEKGYEQYF	TGTGCCACCAGTGAAAAGGGTTACGAGCAGTACTTC
TRBD2	15	many	TRBV2	TRBJ2-3	CASSTTSGSADTQYF	TGTGCCAGCAGTACGACTAGCGGGAGCGCAGATACGCAGTATTTT
TRBD1	12	few	TRBV20-1	TRBJ2-7	CSANRQGAEQYF	TGCAGTGCCAACAGACAGGGTGCCGAGCAGTACTTC
TRBD1	14	-	TRBV6-1	TRBJ1-4	CASSTGQGNEKLFF	TGTGCCAGCAGTACGGGACAGGGAAATGAAAAACTGTTTTTT
-	11	few	TRBV28	TRBJ1-2	CASSFGLGYTF	TGTGCCAGCAGTTTCGGGTTGGGCTACACCTTC
-	15	many	TRBV7-9	TRBJ2-7	CASSLVLPGAGEQYF	TGTGCCAGCAGCTTAGTTTTGCCGGGCGCCGGAGAGCAGTACTTC
TRBD2	14	-	TRBV4-2	TRBJ2-5	CASSQQRGEETQYF	TGTGCCAGCAGCCAGCAGCGGGGAGAAGAGACCCAGTACTTC
TRBD2	17	-	TRBV7-3	TRBJ2-1	CASSLGYSGGKYNEQFF	TGTGCCAGCAGCCTCGGATATAGCGGGGGGAAGTACAATGAGCAGTTCTTC
-	16	-	TRBV18	TRBJ2-2	CASSPWLASNTGELFF	TGTGCCAGCTCACCATGGCTAGCGTCGAACACCGGGGAGCTGTTTTTT
-	15	few	TRBV25-1	TRBJ1-4	CASSSQTSTNEKLFF	TGTGCCAGCAGTTCCCAGACGTCCACCAATGAAAAACTGTTTTTT
-	15	-	TRBV11-2	TRBJ1-1	CASSLVVGMNTEAFF	TGTGCCAGCAGCTTAGTGGTGGGGATGAACACTGAAGCTTTCTTT
-	16	-	TRBV18	TRBJ2-1	CASSPTGPTRAYEQFF	TGTGCCAGCTCCCCAACGGGGCCGACTAGGGCCTATGAGCAGTTCTTC
TRBD2	15	many	TRBV12-3/TRBV12-4	TRBJ2-7	CASSPQAGFSYEQYF	TGTGCCAGCAGTCCCCAAGCGGGATTCTCCTACGAGCAGTACTTC
TRBD2	15	few	TRBV9	TRBJ2-3	CASSFSGGHTDTQYF	TGTGCCAGCAGCTTTAGCGGGGGGCACACAGATACGCAGTATTTT
TRBD2	17	few	TRBV12-3/TRBV12-4	TRBJ2-1	CASSFVAGGSSYNEQFF	TGTGCCAGCAGTTTTGTAGCGGGGGGTAGCTCCTACAATGAGCAGTTCTTC
-	12	many	TRBV5-1	TRBJ2-1	CASSSNPGEQFF	TGCGCCAGCAGCTCAAATCCGGGAGAGCAGTTCTTC
-	15	-	TRBV28	TRBJ2-6	CASSSLTIGANVLTF	TGTGCCAGCAGTTCCCTTACGATTGGGGCCAACGTCCTGACTTTC
TRBD1	16	-	TRBV12-3/TRBV12-4	TRBJ2-4	CASSSSRQGSKNIQYF	TGTGCCAGCAGCTCATCTCGACAGGGAAGTAAAAACATTCAGTACTTC
TRBD1	15	few	TRBV7-9	TRBJ2-5	CASIYRGQGEETQYF	TGTGCCAGCATTTATCGAGGACAGGGCGAAGAGACCCAGTACTTC
-	13	many	TRBV25-1	TRBJ2-7	CASSEGGIYEQYF	TGTGCCAGCAGTGAAGGAGGGATCTACGAGCAGTACTTC
-	12	-	TRBV28	TRBJ2-1	CARENTSYEQFF	TGTGCCAGAGAAAATACTAGTTACGAGCAGTTCTTC
-	16	-	TRBV28	TRBJ1-5	CASSWEGPSHSQPQHF	TGTGCCAGCAGTTGGGAGGGGCCGTCCCATAGCCAGCCCCAGCATTTT
TRBD2	13	-	TRBV2	TRBJ2-5	CASSGDYKETQYF	TGTGCCAGCAGTGGGGACTATAAAGAGACCCAGTACTTC
TRBD1	15	many	TRBV5-1	TRBJ2-7	CASSYAWGQANEQYF	TGCGCCAGCAGCTACGCCTGGGGACAGGCTAACGAGCAGTACTTC
-	12	many	TRBV12-3/TRBV12-4	TRBJ2-7	CASSLGIDEQYF	TGTGCCAGCAGTTTGGGAATCGACGAGCAGTACTTC
-	15	many	TRBV4-3	TRBJ2-2	CASSQKVRGTGELFF	TGCGCCAGCAGCCAAAAGGTTAGGGGCACCGGGGAGCTGTTTTTT
-	15	few	TRBV6-5	TRBJ2-7	CASSSDLYTGYEQYF	TGTGCCAGCAGTTCCGACTTGTACACAGGGTACGAGCAGTACTTC
TRBD2	18	-	TRBV5-1	TRBJ2-5	CASSSGLAGGPDQETQYF	TGCGCCAGCAGCTCCGGACTAGCGGGGGGTCCAGACCAAGAGACCCAGTACTTC
TRBD2	14	few	TRBV20-1	TRBJ2-1	CSARTSGGAGEQFF	TGCAGTGCGAGGACTAGCGGGGGGGCCGGGGAGCAGTTCTTC
TRBD1	15	many	TRBV5-1	TRBJ2-1	CASSLTGTGYNEQFF	TGCGCCAGCAGCTTGACCGGGACAGGTTACAATGAGCAGTTCTTC
TRBD1	15	many	TRBV12-3/TRBV12-4	TRBJ2-2	CASSFRTGPTGELFF	TGTGCCAGCAGTTTTAGGACAGGACCCACCGGGGAGCTGTTTTTT
TRBD2	15	-	TRBV4-3	TRBJ2-7	CASSQDSGRELEQYF	TGCGCCAGCAGCCAAGATAGCGGGAGGGAGCTCGAGCAGTACTTC
-	18	-	TRBV4-1	TRBJ1-1	CASSQDQGARGVGTEAFF	TGCGCCAGCAGCCAAGATCAAGGGGCTCGGGGTGTAGGGACTGAAGCTTTCTTT
-	15	-	TRBV11-3	TRBJ2-3	CASSQTAGPTGTQYF	TGTGCCAGCAGCCAAACGGCGGGGCCCACTGGGACGCAGTATTTT
TRBD2	24	few	TRBV11-2	TRBJ2-1	CASSLDWGLFGATSGSKEGNEQFF	TGTGCCAGCAGCTTAGATTGGGGCTTGTTTGGGGCGACTAGCGGGAGTAAGGAAGGTAATGAGCAGTTCTTC